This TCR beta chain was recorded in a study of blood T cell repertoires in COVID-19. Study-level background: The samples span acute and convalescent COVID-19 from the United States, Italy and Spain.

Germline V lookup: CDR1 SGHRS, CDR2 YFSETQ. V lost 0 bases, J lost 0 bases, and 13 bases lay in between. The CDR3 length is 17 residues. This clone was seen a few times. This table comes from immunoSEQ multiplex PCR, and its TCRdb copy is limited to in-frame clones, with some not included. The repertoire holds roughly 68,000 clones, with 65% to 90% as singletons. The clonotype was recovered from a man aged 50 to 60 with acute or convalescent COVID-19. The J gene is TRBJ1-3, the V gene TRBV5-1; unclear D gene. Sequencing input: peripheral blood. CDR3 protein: CASSLASMRDSGNTIYF. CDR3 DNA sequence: TGCGCCAGCAGCTTGGCCTCTATGAGAGACTCTGGAAACACCATATATTTT.